Reported below is one TCR beta chain. Antigen specificity is unknown. This record belongs to a study of cytomegalovirus exposure and HLA in healthy donors. Study information: Samples from HLA-typed donors yielded some 85 million unique TCRs in an early data release. Study-level results: Indistinguishability led to the exclusion of some V segments, TRBV6-2 and TRBV6-3 included.

Germline V lookup: CDR1 SGHRS, CDR2 YFSETQ. The CDR3 is 15 residues long. The ends were cut back, 2 bases at V and 1 base at J, with 12 bases in the middle. Though probably carrying unrecorded immune exposures, donors were nominally healthy at sampling. Primers: 60 Vbeta forward and 13 Jbeta reverse. Sequenced by immunoSEQ multiplex PCR; TCRdb stores in-frame clones only, minus some. The repertoire has about 180,000 clones, approximately 79% of them found once; the top ten carry about 0.72%. The gene calls are TRBV5-1 and TRBJ2-5; D unclear. This TCR was recovered from a woman aged 35 to 49 in good health and CMV-seronegative. Sequencing used PBMCs. The CDR3 DNA follows: TGCGCCAGCAGCTTAGGAGAACGATTCCAAGAGACCCAGTACTTC. This translates into CASSLGERFQETQYF.